This TCR beta chain was captured in a study of CD8 T cells in ankylosing spondylitis. Findings and caveats of the study: Researchers reportedly found disease-linked clones significantly enriched in matched ankylosing spondylitis synovial fluid.

This clonotype was recorded at least ten times. Its cognate antigen is unknown. Germline lookup yields CDR1 SGHKS and CDR2 YYEKEE (reference sequence). This CDR3 has 14 amino acids. The V gene end was trimmed by 3 bases and the J gene end by 5 bases; junction bases not matched to a gene: 4. TCRdb fed the 5' RACE reads into MiXCR, producing one record per CDR3 protein. This repertoire shows around 130,000 distinct CDR3 sequences, more than 6.5% found once; its top ten account for more than 10%. Sequenced input: blood, either unsorted or a sorted T cell fraction (not recorded which). This receptor was identified in a male donor with ankylosing spondylitis or in good health (not recorded which). V gene TRBV5-5 combines with J gene TRBJ2-1, with 8 bases aligning to TRBD1. CDR3 protein: CASSWGQVNNEQFF. The CDR3 bases are TGTGCCAGCAGCTGGGGACAGGTGAACAATGAGCAGTTCTTC.